This is a list of T cell receptor beta chains from one sample in a study of early T cells in non-severe SARS-CoV-2 infection. TCRdb independently ran MiXCR on the 5' RACE reads; one entry per CDR3 protein. The table records some 82,000 distinct CDR3 sequences, roughly 6% of them present only once. Sequencing was performed on whole blood. These receptors were taken from an adult who was a healthcare worker with PCR-confirmed SARS-CoV-2 infection or an uninfected control (not recorded which). Each CDR3 is given with its conserved first and last residue. D genes are given only for firm matches. For some rows the clone size is stated as once, few or many, or as a class when expanded; others skip it.

d_gene: NA
j_gene: TRBJ2-7
abundance: few
v_gene: TRBV25-1
CDR3aa: CASSDGTVPREQYF
CDR3nt: TGTGCCAGCAGTGATGGGACTGTTCCCCGCGAGCAGTACTTC

d_gene: TRBD1
j_gene: TRBJ1-3
abundance: NA
v_gene: TRBV6-1
CDR3aa: CASTLTDRAGNTIYF
CDR3nt: TGTGCCAGCACCCTAACCGACAGGGCTGGAAACACCATATATTTT

d_gene: NA
j_gene: TRBJ1-2
abundance: NA
v_gene: TRBV6-2/TRBV6-3
CDR3aa: CASSSTDTGHGGYTF
CDR3nt: TGTGCCAGCAGTTCTACAGATACAGGGCATGGCGGCTACACCTTC

d_gene: TRBD2
j_gene: TRBJ2-3
abundance: few
v_gene: TRBV7-9
CDR3aa: CASSFGGLASTDTQYF
CDR3nt: TGTGCCAGCAGCTTCGGGGGACTAGCTAGCACAGATACGCAGTATTTT

d_gene: TRBD1
j_gene: TRBJ1-4
abundance: NA
v_gene: TRBV7-9
CDR3aa: CASSPTGDNEKLFF
CDR3nt: TGTGCCAGCAGCCCTACAGGGGATAATGAAAAACTGTTTTTT

d_gene: TRBD1
j_gene: TRBJ2-1
abundance: many
v_gene: TRBV7-2
CDR3aa: CASSRQGNEQFF
CDR3nt: TGTGCCAGCAGCAGACAGGGTAATGAGCAGTTCTTC

d_gene: TRBD1
j_gene: TRBJ1-1
abundance: many
v_gene: TRBV29-1
CDR3aa: CSGLTGDTEAFF
CDR3nt: TGCAGCGGGCTTACAGGGGACACTGAAGCTTTCTTT

d_gene: NA
j_gene: TRBJ1-2
abundance: many
v_gene: TRBV12-3/TRBV12-4
CDR3aa: CASSFRGEGHGYTF
CDR3nt: TGTGCCAGCAGTTTTCGGGGGGAGGGACATGGCTACACCTTC

d_gene: NA
j_gene: TRBJ2-3
abundance: NA
v_gene: TRBV7-2
CDR3aa: CASSLAGALTDTQYF
CDR3nt: TGTGCCAGCAGCTTAGCAGGTGCCCTCACAGATACGCAGTATTTT

d_gene: NA
j_gene: TRBJ2-1
abundance: few
v_gene: TRBV7-2
CDR3aa: CASSSISYNEQFF
CDR3nt: TGTGCCAGCAGCTCCATCTCCTACAATGAGCAGTTCTTC

d_gene: TRBD2
j_gene: TRBJ2-7
abundance: many
v_gene: TRBV15
CDR3aa: CATSRDGTNYEQYF
CDR3nt: TGTGCCACCAGCAGAGATGGGACTAACTACGAGCAGTACTTC

d_gene: NA
j_gene: TRBJ2-7
abundance: NA
v_gene: TRBV29-1
CDR3aa: CSVEDTGSSYEQYF
CDR3nt: TGCAGCGTTGAAGATACAGGCAGCTCCTACGAGCAGTACTTC

d_gene: NA
j_gene: TRBJ2-1
abundance: many
v_gene: TRBV11-2
CDR3aa: CASSYSSSRHQNEQFF
CDR3nt: TGTGCCAGCAGCTATTCGTCCTCCCGGCATCAGAATGAGCAGTTCTTC

d_gene: NA
j_gene: TRBJ2-7
abundance: few
v_gene: TRBV20-1
CDR3aa: CSASGGTFVYEQYF
CDR3nt: TGCAGTGCTAGTGGGGGGACATTCGTATACGAGCAGTACTTC

d_gene: NA
j_gene: TRBJ1-2
abundance: NA
v_gene: TRBV5-1
CDR3aa: CASRESVANYGYTF
CDR3nt: TGCGCCAGTCGGGAGTCAGTTGCTAACTATGGCTACACCTTC

d_gene: NA
j_gene: TRBJ1-4
abundance: many
v_gene: TRBV18
CDR3aa: CASSPPWGTNEKLFF
CDR3nt: TGTGCCAGCTCACCACCGTGGGGGACTAATGAAAAACTGTTTTTT

d_gene: TRBD1
j_gene: TRBJ2-5
abundance: NA
v_gene: TRBV20-1
CDR3aa: CSARQDRGTETQYF
CDR3nt: TGCAGTGCTAGGCAGGACAGGGGTACGGAGACCCAGTACTTC

d_gene: TRBD2
j_gene: TRBJ2-7
abundance: few
v_gene: TRBV28
CDR3aa: CASRPRASGIYEQYF
CDR3nt: TGTGCCAGCAGGCCCCGGGCTAGCGGAATCTACGAGCAGTACTTC

d_gene: NA
j_gene: TRBJ1-3
abundance: NA
v_gene: TRBV5-1
CDR3aa: CASSINNTIYF
CDR3nt: TGCGCCAGCAGCATCAACAACACCATATATTTT

d_gene: NA
j_gene: TRBJ2-5
abundance: many
v_gene: TRBV20-1
CDR3aa: CSARDSQETQYF
CDR3nt: TGCAGTGCTAGGGACAGCCAAGAGACCCAGTACTTC

d_gene: NA
j_gene: TRBJ2-3
abundance: many
v_gene: TRBV18
CDR3aa: CASSPPGEDTQYF
CDR3nt: TGTGCCAGCTCACCACCCGGAGAAGATACGCAGTATTTT

d_gene: NA
j_gene: TRBJ2-3
abundance: NA
v_gene: TRBV6-4
CDR3aa: CASSDGSGSTDTQYF
CDR3nt: TGTGCCAGCAGTGACGGGTCCGGGAGCACAGATACGCAGTATTTT

d_gene: NA
j_gene: TRBJ2-7
abundance: many
v_gene: TRBV4-2
CDR3aa: CASSQVMGYEQYF
CDR3nt: TGTGCCAGCAGCCAAGTAATGGGCTACGAGCAGTACTTC

d_gene: NA
j_gene: TRBJ2-6
abundance: NA
v_gene: TRBV7-9
CDR3aa: CASSLAASRGANVLTF
CDR3nt: TGTGCCAGCAGCTTAGCGGCCAGCCGTGGGGCCAACGTCCTGACTTTC

d_gene: TRBD2
j_gene: TRBJ2-7
abundance: many
v_gene: TRBV7-8
CDR3aa: CASSPREGPEQYF
CDR3nt: TGTGCCAGCAGCCCGCGGGAGGGACCCGAGCAGTACTTC

d_gene: NA
j_gene: TRBJ2-7
abundance: many
v_gene: TRBV28
CDR3aa: CASIAQGPRSEQYF
CDR3nt: TGTGCCAGCATCGCTCAGGGGCCACGGTCGGAGCAGTACTTC

d_gene: NA
j_gene: TRBJ2-1
abundance: large
v_gene: TRBV19
CDR3aa: CASRSQVGSYNEQFF
CDR3nt: TGTGCCAGTAGGTCTCAAGTTGGCTCCTACAATGAGCAGTTCTTC

d_gene: TRBD1
j_gene: TRBJ1-1
abundance: NA
v_gene: TRBV3-1
CDR3aa: CASSRKQDRVEAFF
CDR3nt: TGTGCCAGCAGCCGAAAGCAAGACAGGGTTGAAGCTTTCTTT

d_gene: NA
j_gene: TRBJ2-2
abundance: NA
v_gene: TRBV6-6
CDR3aa: CASRPGPNTGELFF
CDR3nt: TGTGCCAGCCGGCCGGGTCCGAACACCGGGGAGCTGTTTTTT

d_gene: NA
j_gene: TRBJ1-1
abundance: few
v_gene: TRBV30
CDR3aa: CAWSVSVNTEAFF
CDR3nt: TGTGCCTGGAGTGTATCAGTGAACACTGAAGCTTTCTTT

d_gene: TRBD1
j_gene: TRBJ1-5
abundance: NA
v_gene: TRBV27
CDR3aa: CASSPGTGEQPQHF
CDR3nt: TGTGCCAGCAGTCCCGGGACAGGGGAGCAGCCCCAGCATTTT

d_gene: TRBD2
j_gene: TRBJ2-2
abundance: NA
v_gene: TRBV6-2/TRBV6-3
CDR3aa: CASSYAGVRTGELFF
CDR3nt: TGTGCCAGCAGTTACGCGGGAGTTAGGACCGGGGAGCTGTTTTTT

d_gene: NA
j_gene: TRBJ1-2
abundance: many
v_gene: TRBV28
CDR3aa: CASSLPLGGQYSYGYTF
CDR3nt: TGTGCCAGCAGTCTTCCTTTGGGCGGACAGTATTCCTATGGCTACACCTTC

d_gene: NA
j_gene: TRBJ1-1
abundance: many
v_gene: TRBV5-5
CDR3aa: CASSLGLTGIVSEAFF
CDR3nt: TGTGCCAGCAGCTTGGGATTAACAGGGATAGTCTCTGAAGCTTTCTTT

d_gene: TRBD2
j_gene: TRBJ2-1
abundance: NA
v_gene: TRBV19
CDR3aa: CASSSTWGGTNNEQFF
CDR3nt: TGTGCCAGTAGTTCCACATGGGGGGGAACTAACAATGAGCAGTTCTTC

d_gene: TRBD2
j_gene: TRBJ2-7
abundance: many
v_gene: TRBV10-3
CDR3aa: CAISQGLAGSSSYEQYF
CDR3nt: TGTGCCATCAGCCAAGGACTAGCGGGATCAAGCTCCTACGAGCAGTACTTC

d_gene: NA
j_gene: TRBJ2-2
abundance: NA
v_gene: TRBV27
CDR3aa: CASTLGVTGELFF
CDR3nt: TGTGCCAGCACCCTAGGTGTAACCGGGGAGCTGTTTTTT

d_gene: TRBD1
j_gene: TRBJ1-5
abundance: many
v_gene: TRBV2
CDR3aa: CASSGTGGVNQPQHF
CDR3nt: TGTGCCAGCAGTGGGACAGGGGGCGTCAATCAGCCCCAGCATTTT

d_gene: TRBD1
j_gene: TRBJ1-2
abundance: many
v_gene: TRBV10-2
CDR3aa: CASSEWGTGSYGYTF
CDR3nt: TGCGCCAGCAGTGAGTGGGGGACAGGGAGCTATGGCTACACCTTC

d_gene: NA
j_gene: TRBJ2-5
abundance: NA
v_gene: TRBV9
CDR3aa: CASNFRGQETQYF
CDR3nt: TGTGCCAGCAATTTTCGGGGGCAAGAGACCCAGTACTTC

d_gene: NA
j_gene: TRBJ1-1
abundance: few
v_gene: TRBV7-9
CDR3aa: CASSPQTGHLAEAFF
CDR3nt: TGTGCCAGCAGCCCCCAGACCGGACATCTCGCTGAAGCTTTCTTT

d_gene: NA
j_gene: TRBJ1-2
abundance: few
v_gene: TRBV10-3
CDR3aa: CAISESGAGYGYTF
CDR3nt: TGTGCCATCAGTGAGTCTGGGGCAGGGTACGGCTACACCTTC

d_gene: NA
j_gene: TRBJ2-3
abundance: NA
v_gene: TRBV27
CDR3aa: CASSTGAVSTDTQYF
CDR3nt: TGTGCCAGCAGTACCGGGGCAGTAAGCACAGATACGCAGTATTTT

d_gene: NA
j_gene: TRBJ2-7
abundance: NA
v_gene: TRBV11-2
CDR3aa: CASSSDRTYEQYF
CDR3nt: TGTGCCAGCAGCTCTGACAGAACTTACGAGCAGTACTTC

d_gene: TRBD2
j_gene: TRBJ2-1
abundance: NA
v_gene: TRBV3-1
CDR3aa: CASNPERGTYNEQFF
CDR3nt: TGTGCCAGCAACCCCGAGCGGGGAACCTACAATGAGCAGTTCTTC

d_gene: TRBD2
j_gene: TRBJ2-3
abundance: many
v_gene: TRBV5-1
CDR3aa: CASRTSGPTDTQYF
CDR3nt: TGCGCCAGCAGGACTAGCGGACCTACAGATACGCAGTATTTT

d_gene: NA
j_gene: TRBJ2-1
abundance: few
v_gene: TRBV29-1
CDR3aa: CSVEYRQTYNEQFF
CDR3nt: TGCAGCGTTGAATACCGGCAGACCTACAATGAGCAGTTCTTC

d_gene: NA
j_gene: TRBJ2-5
abundance: few
v_gene: TRBV9
CDR3aa: CASSVGIGPRETQYF
CDR3nt: TGTGCCAGCAGCGTGGGGATAGGTCCGCGGGAGACCCAGTACTTC